This T cell receptor beta chain derives from a study of blood T cell repertoires in COVID-19. In the original workflow: Scientists estimated how many nucleated cells there were by amplifying reference gene primers. Profiled with immunoSEQ multiplex PCR; TCRdb holds only in-frame clones, not every one. From that table come the V and J calls and clone size; the DNA was used to work out D and trimming. The data contain 20,000 to 25,000 clones, roughly four fifths of them singletons. Germline CDR1 and CDR2: SGHTA and FQGTGA. V was clipped by 3 bases and J by 5 bases; unmatched bases: 3. The CDR3 contains 13 residues.

Material: peripheral blood. The J gene is TRBJ1-1, the V gene TRBV7-3; 7 nucleotides match TRBD1. This TCR was recovered from a human donor in a cohort sampled during active or convalescent COVID-19. CDR3 DNA: TGTGCCAGCAGCTTGACAGGGAAAACTGAAGCTTTCTTT. Its protein is CASSLTGKTEAFF.